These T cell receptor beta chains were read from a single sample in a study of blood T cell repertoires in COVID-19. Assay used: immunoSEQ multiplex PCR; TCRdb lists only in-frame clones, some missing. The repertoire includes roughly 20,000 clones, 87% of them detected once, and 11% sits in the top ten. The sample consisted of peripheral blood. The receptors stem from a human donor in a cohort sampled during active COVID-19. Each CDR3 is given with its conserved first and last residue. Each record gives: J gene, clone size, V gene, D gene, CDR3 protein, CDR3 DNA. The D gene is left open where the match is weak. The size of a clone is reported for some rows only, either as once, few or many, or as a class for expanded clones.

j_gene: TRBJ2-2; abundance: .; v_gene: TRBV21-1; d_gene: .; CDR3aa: CASSAQGEAGELFF; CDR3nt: TGTGCCAGCAGCGCACAGGGGGAGGCCGGGGAGCTGTTTTTT
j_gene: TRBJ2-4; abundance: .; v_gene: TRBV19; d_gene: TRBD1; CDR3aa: CASMAGGSKNIQYF; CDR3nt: TGTGCCAGTATGGCAGGGGGCTCCAAAAACATTCAGTACTTC
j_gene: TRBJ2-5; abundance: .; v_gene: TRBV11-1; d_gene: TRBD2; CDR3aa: CASSLVFRGDQETQYF; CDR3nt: TGTGCCAGCAGCTTAGTGTTTCGGGGGGACCAAGAGACCCAGTACTTC
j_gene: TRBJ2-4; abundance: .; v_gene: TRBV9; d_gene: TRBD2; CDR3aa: CASSVGLAGAGVNIQYF; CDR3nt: TGTGCCAGCAGCGTAGGACTAGCGGGAGCGGGGGTAAACATTCAGTACTTC
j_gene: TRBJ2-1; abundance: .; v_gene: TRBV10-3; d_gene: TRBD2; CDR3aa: CAISSGLAGDNEQFF; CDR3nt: TGTGCCATCAGCTCGGGACTAGCGGGCGACAATGAGCAGTTCTTC
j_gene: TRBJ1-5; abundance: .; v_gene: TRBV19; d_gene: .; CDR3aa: CASSIGRGSNQPQHF; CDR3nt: TGTGCCAGTAGTATAGGCAGGGGTAGCAATCAGCCCCAGCATTTT
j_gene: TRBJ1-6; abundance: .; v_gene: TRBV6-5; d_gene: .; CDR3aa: CASRTVTENSPLHF; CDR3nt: TGTGCCAGCAGGACAGTGACGGAGAATTCACCCCTCCACTTT
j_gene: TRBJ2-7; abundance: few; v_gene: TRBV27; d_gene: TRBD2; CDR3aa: CASSARLAGVDSEQYF; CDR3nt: TGTGCCAGCAGTGCCAGACTAGCGGGAGTGGATTCCGAGCAGTACTTC
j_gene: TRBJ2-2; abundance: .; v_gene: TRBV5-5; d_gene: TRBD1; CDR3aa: CASSTGQGRVGELFF; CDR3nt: TGTGCCAGCAGCACGGGACAGGGGCGGGTCGGGGAGCTGTTTTTT
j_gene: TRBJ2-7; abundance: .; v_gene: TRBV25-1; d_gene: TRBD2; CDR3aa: CASSEPAGALGEQYF; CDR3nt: TGTGCCAGCAGTGAACCAGCGGGAGCCCTGGGGGAGCAGTACTTC
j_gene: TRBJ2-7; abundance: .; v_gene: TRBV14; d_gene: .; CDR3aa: CASSLGGAIHEQYF; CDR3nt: TGTGCCAGCAGCCTTGGGGGGGCTATCCACGAGCAGTACTTC
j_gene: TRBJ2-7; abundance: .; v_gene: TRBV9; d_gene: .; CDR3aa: CASSVVGAAPGEQYF; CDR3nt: TGTGCCAGCAGCGTAGTGGGAGCGGCTCCCGGCGAGCAGTACTTC
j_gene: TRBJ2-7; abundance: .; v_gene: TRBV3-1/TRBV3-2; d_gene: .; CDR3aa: CASSQSHYEQYF; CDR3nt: TGTGCCAGCAGCCAAAGCCACTACGAGCAGTACTTC
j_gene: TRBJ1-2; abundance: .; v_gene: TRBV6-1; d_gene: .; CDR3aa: CASSEVLGGGNYGYTF; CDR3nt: TGTGCCAGCAGTGAAGTCCTCGGGGGGGGCAACTATGGCTACACCTTC
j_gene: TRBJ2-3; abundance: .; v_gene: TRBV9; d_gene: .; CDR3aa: CASSVGGLSQTDTQYF; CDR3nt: TGTGCCAGCAGCGTCGGGGGGCTCAGCCAAACGGATACGCAGTATTTT
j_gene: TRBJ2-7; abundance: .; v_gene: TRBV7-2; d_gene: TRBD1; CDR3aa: CASSLGTGGPYEQYF; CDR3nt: TGTGCCAGCAGCCTCGGGACAGGGGGACCCTACGAGCAGTACTTC
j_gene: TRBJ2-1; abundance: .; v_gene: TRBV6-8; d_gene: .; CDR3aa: CASSYLTSWRDFYNEQFF; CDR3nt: TGTGCCAGCAGTTACCTAACCTCCTGGCGGGACTTCTACAATGAGCAGTTCTTC
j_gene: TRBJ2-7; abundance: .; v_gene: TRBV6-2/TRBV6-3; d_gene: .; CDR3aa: CASSYLQGEQYF; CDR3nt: TGTGCCAGCAGTTACCTCCAGGGGGAGCAGTACTTC
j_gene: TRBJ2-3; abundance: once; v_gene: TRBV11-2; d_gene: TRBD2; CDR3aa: CASSLGGGRIADTQYF; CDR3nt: TGTGCCAGCAGCTTAGGGGGCGGGAGAATCGCAGATACGCAGTATTTT
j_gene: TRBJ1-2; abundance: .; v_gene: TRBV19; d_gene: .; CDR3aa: CASTPGSWDGYTF; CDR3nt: TGTGCCAGTACTCCCGGGAGTTGGGATGGCTACACCTTC
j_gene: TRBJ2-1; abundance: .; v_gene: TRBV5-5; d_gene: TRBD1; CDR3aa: CASSLAGTGYNEQFF; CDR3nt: TGTGCCAGCAGCTTGGCGGGGACAGGTTACAATGAGCAGTTCTTC
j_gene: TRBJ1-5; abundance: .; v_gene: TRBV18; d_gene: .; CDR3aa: CASSPNQDINSNQPQHF; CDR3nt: TGTGCCAGCTCACCAAACCAGGACATTAATAGCAATCAGCCCCAGCATTTT
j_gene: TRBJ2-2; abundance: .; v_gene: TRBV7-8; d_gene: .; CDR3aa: CASSFYPSDLWTGELFF; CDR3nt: TGTGCCAGCAGCTTTTACCCTAGCGACCTCTGGACCGGGGAGCTGTTTTTT
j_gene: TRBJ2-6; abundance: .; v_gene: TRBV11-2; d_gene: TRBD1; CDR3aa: CASSFTGGSGANVLTF; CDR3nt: TGTGCCAGCAGCTTCACAGGGGGTTCGGGGGCCAACGTCCTGACTTTC
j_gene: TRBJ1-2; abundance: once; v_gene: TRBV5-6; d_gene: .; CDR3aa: CASSPGMAGVYGYTF; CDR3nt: TGTGCCAGCAGCCCGGGAATGGCAGGGGTCTATGGCTACACCTTC